Below are 16 T cell receptor beta chains sequenced from a single sample in a study of blood T cell repertoires in COVID-19. Here immunoSEQ multiplex PCR was the method, and the copy in TCRdb shows in-frame clones only, minus some. The table shows around 63,000 clones, with around 82% occurring only once. Sequencing was performed on peripheral blood. These TCRs come from a man aged 60 to 75 with acute or convalescent COVID-19.

The chain couples TRBV7-8 to TRBJ2-1; the match to TRBD1 covers 8 bases. CDR1 SGHVS and CDR2 FQNEAQ come from the germline V gene. The V and J ends lost 0 bases and 7 bases, in that order; junction bases with no gene match: 8. The CDR3 has 16 amino acids. CDR3 in amino acids: CASSLAGRGLGNEQFF. The CDR3 DNA sequence: TGTGCCAGCAGCTTAGCGGGCAGGGGGCTAGGGAATGAGCAGTTCTTC.

The chain carries TRBV5-1 and TRBJ2-3, with a weak D call TRBD1 (5 bases). V was cut by 2 bases and J by 0 bases, with 10 bases left in between. There are 15 residues in the CDR3. Looked up from germline, CDR1 is SGHRS and CDR2 is YFSETQ. The CDR3 spells CASSFWGPSTDTQYF. As DNA, the CDR3 is TGCGCCAGCAGCTTTTGGGGCCCTAGCACAGATACGCAGTATTTT.

This chain joins TRBV5-6 and TRBJ2-3, with TRBD2 matching 9 bases. The germline V gene encodes CDR1 SGHDT and CDR2 YYEEEE. The CDR3 extends over 16 amino acids. V shed 1 base, J shed 2 bases, and the junction held 5 bases outside the gene matches. The CDR3 sequence is CASSLIASGVTDTQYF. The DNA of the CDR3 is TGTGCCAGCAGCTTGATCGCTAGCGGGGTCACAGATACGCAGTATTTT. Filled out from reference TRBV5-6 and TRBJ2-3, the complete variable domain reads DAGVTQSPTHLIKTRGQQVTLRCSPKSGHDTVSWYQQALGQGPQFIFQYYEEEERQRGNFPDRFSGHQFPNYSSELNVNALLLGDSALYLCASSLIASGVTDTQYFGPGTRLTVL.

V and J are TRBV6-6 and TRBJ1-1; D is unclear. The V and J ends lost 10 bases and 1 base respectively, with 16 bases between them. CDR3 length: 14 residues. Germline CDR1 is MNHNY and CDR2 is SVGAGI (reference sequence). As DNA, the CDR3 is TGTGCCACGGGTGGGATGCGGGGGAACACTGAAGCTTTCTTT. Protein: CATGGMRGNTEAFF.

A remark on this clone: The junction does not match germline at one end; this may be a read error. Other DNA sequences in the same sample also yield this CDR3. V usage is TRBV3-1 (or the pseudogene TRBV3-2) and J usage is TRBJ1-1, with D possibly being TRBD1 (6 bases). The CDR3 runs 13 residues. The germline V gene has CDR1 LGHDT and CDR2 YNNKEL (reference sequence). The CDR3 loop reads CASSQGAGQRAFF. As DNA, the CDR3 is TGTGCCAGTAGCCAAGGGGCTGGACAGCGAGCTTTCTTT.

The rearrangement joins TRBV2 to TRBJ1-2, with D possibly TRBD1 on 5 matching bases. The germline V and J ends were trimmed by 7 bases and 8 bases, with 11 bases remaining between them. Germline lookup yields CDR1 SNHLY and CDR2 FYNNEI. CDR3 length: 11 amino acids. CDR3 loop: CASTRDWGYTF. In DNA, the CDR3 is TGTGCCAGCACCCGGGACTGGGGCTACACCTTC.

The chain links TRBV3-1 (or the pseudogene TRBV3-2) to TRBJ1-5; D remains unclear. Between the trimmed V and J ends, which lost 1 base and 9 bases, there was a span of 13 bases. Germline CDR1 reads LGHDT; CDR2 reads YNNKEL (reference sequence). This CDR3 spans 14 amino acids. CDR3: CASSQVGGEGPQHF. The DNA of the CDR3 is TGTGCCAGCAGCCAAGTCGGCGGTGAGGGGCCCCAGCATTTT.

Written as DNA, the CDR3 is TGTGCCAGCAGCTTCCTTACCGGGGAGCTGTTTTTT. Translation: CASSFLTGELFF. This chain links TRBV11-2 with TRBJ2-2; D remains unclear. The CDR3 is 12 amino acids. Trimming removed 3 bases at V and 5 bases at J, with 4 bases between. Germline V gives CDR1 SGHAT, CDR2 FQNNGV.

This clone was recorded once. The genes are TRBV18 and TRBJ2-5; 8 bases agree with TRBD2. CDR1 is KGHSH and CDR2 is LQKENI in the germline V gene. This CDR3 comprises 17 residues. V trimming: 1 base; J trimming: 5 bases; junction bases outside the gene matches: 12. The CDR3 spells CASSPRPTAGGGETQYF. CDR3 sequence (DNA): TGTGCCAGCTCACCACGGCCTACTGCGGGGGGCGGGGAGACCCAGTACTTC.

V is TRBV19 and J is TRBJ1-2; a weak D match, TRBD1 (5 bases). V lost 4 bases and J 4 bases, leaving 16 bases between the germline ends. The CDR3 length is 15 residues. CDR1 LNHDA and CDR2 SQIVND come from the germline V gene (reference sequence). The CDR3 is CASSKETVSLYGYTF. CDR3 DNA sequence: TGTGCCAGTAGTAAAGAGACAGTAAGCCTCTATGGCTACACCTTC.

V gene TRBV6-4 combines with J gene TRBJ1-2, with 7 positions matching TRBD1. CDR1 is MRHNA, CDR2 SNTAGT, per germline. Trimming cost V 6 bases and J 5 bases; bases outside gene matches: 12. The CDR3 is 15 amino acids. CDR3 amino acids: CASSLDPGQTYGYTF. In nucleotides, the CDR3 is TGTGCCAGCAGCCTCGACCCGGGACAGACGTATGGCTACACCTTC.

This chain connects TRBV27 to TRBJ2-2; 10 nucleotides align to TRBD2. Germline CDR1 is MNHEY and CDR2 is SMNVEV (reference sequence). The CDR3 contains 17 residues. V lost 7 bases to trimming and J lost 1 base; unmatched junction nucleotides: 9. The CDR3 bases are TGTGCCAGCATCCCCTACTCTAGCGGGGGGAACACCGGGGAGCTGTTTTTT. Translating it yields CASIPYSSGGNTGELFF.

This clone was observed a handful of times. This CDR3 reads CASSMDRGYEQYF. The CDR3, as DNA: TGTGCCAGTAGTATGGACAGGGGGTACGAGCAGTACTTC. The chain couples TRBV19 to TRBJ2-7, with 10 positions matching TRBD1. The V gene's germline CDR1 is LNHDA and CDR2 SQIVND (reference sequence). The CDR3 covers 13 residues. The J segment lost 4 bases and the V segment lost 3 bases, leaving 0 bases of the junction unmatched.

The rearrangement uses TRBV18 and TRBJ2-5, with TRBD1 matching over 10 bases. The CDR3 contains 14 residues. V was pared by 6 bases and J by 7 bases, with 8 bases of the junction left unmatched. Germline CDR1 is KGHSH and CDR2 is LQKENI. The CDR3 coding sequence is TGTGCCAGCTCGCAGACAGGGGGCATGGGGACCCAGTACTTC. Its protein is CASSQTGGMGTQYF.

The chain links TRBV10-3 to TRBJ2-3; 11 nucleotides match TRBD2. The CDR3 extends over 15 amino acids. V lost 10 bases and J lost 2; bases outside the gene matches: 8. Germline CDR1 ENHRY, CDR2 SYGVKD. The CDR3 DNA reads as TGTGCCACTGGTAAGACTAGCGGGGCCACAGATACGCAGTATTTT. Translated: CATGKTSGATDTQYF.

This chain links TRBV5-6 with TRBJ1-2, with 7 nucleotides matching TRBD1. Germline trimming cut 0 bases from V and 6 bases from J; bases unmatched to any gene: 11. The CDR3 totals 16 residues. Germline V lookup: CDR1 SGHDT, CDR2 YYEEEE. CDR3 DNA: TGTGCCAGCAGCTTGGGAGGGGGCCCCACTACGGATGGCTACACCTTC. Translated, it gives CASSLGGGPTTDGYTF. Full variable domain (missing parts from reference TRBV5-6 and TRBJ1-2): DAGVTQSPTHLIKTRGQQVTLRCSPKSGHDTVSWYQQALGQGPQFIFQYYEEEERQRGNFPDRFSGHQFPNYSSELNVNALLLGDSALYLCASSLGGGPTTDGYTFGSGTRLTVV.